The sequence of this T cell receptor (beta chain) was determined in a study of Graves' ophthalmopathy and Graves' hyperthyroidism. Overall study findings and caveats: Detection in blood was also observed for most expanded thyroid clonotypes above 0.001 frequency. This model predicted ophthalmopathy progression (sensitivity 70.59%, specificity about 73%).

Amplification from RNA transcripts yielded the TCR beta CDR3 regions. HTBI-primed RT-PCR formed the first round, and a multiplex PCR formed the second. TCRdb reprocessed the multiplex PCR reads with MiXCR, giving one entry per CDR3 protein. The repertoire holds over a million distinct CDR3 sequences, with roughly two fifths as singletons. This CDR3 has 15 residues. Trimming pared 2 bases from V and 2 bases from J, leaving 13 bases between. Germline loops: CDR1 SGHKS, CDR2 YYEKEE (reference sequence). Patients newly diagnosed with hyperthyroidism, under 2 months' duration, were aged 18 to 65, the study reports. This clonotype was observed many times. The antigen remains unidentified.

The chain recombines TRBV5-5 with TRBJ2-5; maybe TRBD2 (5 bases). This TCR derives from an adult man with Graves' hyperthyroidism. Source material: peripheral blood or thyroid tissue (not recorded which). The CDR3 DNA reads TGTGCCAGCAGCTTTAAGTCGGGAAGTCAAGAGACCCAGTACTTC. This encodes CASSFKSGSQETQYF.